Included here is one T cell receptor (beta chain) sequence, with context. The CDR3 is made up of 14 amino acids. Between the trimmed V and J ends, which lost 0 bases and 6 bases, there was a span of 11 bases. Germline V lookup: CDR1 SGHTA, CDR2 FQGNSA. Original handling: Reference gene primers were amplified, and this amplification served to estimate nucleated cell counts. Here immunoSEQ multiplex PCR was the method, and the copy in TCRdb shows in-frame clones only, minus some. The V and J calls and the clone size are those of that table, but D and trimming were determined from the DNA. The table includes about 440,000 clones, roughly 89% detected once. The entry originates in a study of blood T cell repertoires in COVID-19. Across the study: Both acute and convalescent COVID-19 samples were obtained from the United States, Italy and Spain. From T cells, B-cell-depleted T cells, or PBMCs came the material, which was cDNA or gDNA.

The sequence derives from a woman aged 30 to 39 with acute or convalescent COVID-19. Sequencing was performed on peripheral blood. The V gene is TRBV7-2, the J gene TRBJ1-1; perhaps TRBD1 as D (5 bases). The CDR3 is CASSLAEGRAEAFF. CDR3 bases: TGTGCCAGCAGCTTAGCGGAGGGACGGGCTGAAGCTTTCTTT.